The clone carrying this TCR beta chain was found many times. Its antigen is unidentified. The sample belongs to a study of metastatic and nonmetastatic thyroid tumors. Study information: Patients with malignant and benign thyroid disease provided blood and tumor or nodule tissue, whose repertoires were compared. General study points: A significant increase in TCR beta diversity was reportedly seen in malignant thyroid tumors relative to benign nodules, in blood and tumor.

CDR1 SGHDN and CDR2 FVKESK come from the germline V gene. V gave up 0 bases and J gave up 3 bases, with 11 bases separating them. The CDR3 consists of 15 residues. Under the authors' procedure: For papillary thyroid cancer, a distant-metastasis classifier was constructed from CDR3 differences observed across clinicopathological groups. TCRdb used MiXCR to call clones anew from the PCR reads. The V and J calls shown here were made by TCRdb, not taken from the authors' results. The table lists 30,000 or so clones, 6% to 9.5% of them singletons, with 43% in the top ten. Nobody among the patients had been given any treatment before thyroid surgery.

The receptor was isolated from a female donor with papillary thyroid cancer or a benign thyroid nodule (not recorded which). Some clones in this sample may be carry-over from other donors' samples. V usage is TRBV14 and J usage is TRBJ1-2, with D unresolved. The sequencing input was blood. The CDR3 DNA reads TGTGCCAGCAGCCAAGAGTATCACAGCTACTATGGCTACACCTTC. It translates to CASSQEYHSYYGYTF.